This T cell receptor (beta chain) derives from a study of T cell responses to AZD1222 COVID-19 vaccine. The study's findings and limits: There were repertoire samples only from the period after the peak T cell response. Nearly half of the spike-specific TCRs reportedly recognize variant regions that carry no mutations. Once two AZD1222 doses were given, Spike-specific TCR breadth and depth went up.

Profiled with immunoSEQ multiplex PCR; TCRdb holds only in-frame clones, not every one. The table has 100,000 to 150,000 clones, roughly 93% seen once; the top ten hold about 1%. About this clone: Its antigen is unidentified.

Pooled samples include second doses given at about 4 or 12 weeks. The sample consisted of peripheral blood, taken 28 days after the second AZD1222 dose. This TCR was sampled from an adult who received the AZD1222 COVID-19 vaccine.

Here the CDR3 reads CASSLPGAGGELFF. CDR3 in DNA: TGTGCCAGCAGCTTACCGGGAGCTGGGGGGGAGCTGTTTTTT. This sequence joins TRBV7-9 and TRBJ2-2; the D gene is possibly TRBD2 (6 bases). CDR3 length equals 14 residues. The germline gives CDR1 SEHNR, CDR2 FQNEAQ (reference sequence). V was clipped by 2 bases and J by 8 bases, with 12 bases between them.